These 5 T cell receptor beta chains originate from one sample sequenced in a study of shared clonotypes between healthy human individuals. Assay used: immunoSEQ multiplex PCR; TCRdb lists only in-frame clones, some missing. The sample shows about 480,000 clones, 70% to 80% of them seen only once. Sample: PBMCs. The receptors come from a woman aged 40 to 50 in good health. Some clones in this sample may be carry-over from other donors' samples.

The CDR3 sequence is CASSVGETQYF. The CDR3 nucleotides are TGTGCCAGCAGTGTTGGAGAGACCCAGTACTTC. The genes are TRBV28 and TRBJ2-5; D uncertain. Germline values: CDR1 MDHEN, CDR2 SYDVKM. The CDR3 extends over 11 amino acids. Trimming took 5 bases from V and 4 from J, leaving 5 bases between them.

V and J are TRBV7-9 and TRBJ2-1; TRBD1 is a possible D gene (6 bases). The CDR3 is made up of 16 amino acids. CDR1 SEHNR and CDR2 FQNEAQ come from the germline V gene (reference sequence). V shed 4 bases and J shed 7 bases, with 20 bases lying between them. This CDR3 is CASSWVHRDNGNEQFF. For the CDR3, the DNA is TGTGCCAGCAGCTGGGTGCACCGGGACAACGGGAATGAGCAGTTCTTC.

The rearrangement links TRBV5-4 to TRBJ2-5; D not certain. Deletions cut 2 bases from V and 1 base from J, with 6 bases between. The CDR3 covers 13 residues. The V gene's germline CDR1 is SGHNT and CDR2 YYREEE (reference sequence). The DNA of the CDR3 is TGTGCCAGCAGCTTTAGGTCCCAAGAGACCCAGTACTTC. It specifies CASSFRSQETQYF. Together with reference TRBV5-4 and TRBJ2-5, the CDR3 gives the full variable domain: ETGVTQSPTHLIKTRGQQVTLRCSSQSGHNTVSWYQQALGQGPQFIFQYYREEENGRGNFPPRFSGLQFPNYSSELNVNALELDDSALYLCASSFRSQETQYFGPGTRLLVL.

This clone has a handful of counts. This sequence joins TRBV18 and TRBJ1-1; TRBD1 matches at 7 bases. Germline trimming cut 5 bases from V and 2 bases from J; bases unmatched to any gene: 11. The CDR3 has 16 residues. In germline, CDR1 is KGHSH, CDR2 LQKENI. DNA for the CDR3: TGTGCCAGCTCAGCGGACAGGACCCTCTTCAACACTGAAGCTTTCTTT. Its translation: CASSADRTLFNTEAFF.

The chain is built from TRBV5-1 and TRBJ2-3; 11 positions match TRBD2. CDR1 SGHRS and CDR2 YFSETQ come from the germline V gene. This CDR3 region has 15 residues. V lost 5 bases to trimming and J lost 0 bases; unmatched junction nucleotides: 2. The CDR3 bases are TGCGCCAGCAGTACTAGCGGGAGCAGCACAGATACGCAGTATTTT. It codes for CASSTSGSSTDTQYF.